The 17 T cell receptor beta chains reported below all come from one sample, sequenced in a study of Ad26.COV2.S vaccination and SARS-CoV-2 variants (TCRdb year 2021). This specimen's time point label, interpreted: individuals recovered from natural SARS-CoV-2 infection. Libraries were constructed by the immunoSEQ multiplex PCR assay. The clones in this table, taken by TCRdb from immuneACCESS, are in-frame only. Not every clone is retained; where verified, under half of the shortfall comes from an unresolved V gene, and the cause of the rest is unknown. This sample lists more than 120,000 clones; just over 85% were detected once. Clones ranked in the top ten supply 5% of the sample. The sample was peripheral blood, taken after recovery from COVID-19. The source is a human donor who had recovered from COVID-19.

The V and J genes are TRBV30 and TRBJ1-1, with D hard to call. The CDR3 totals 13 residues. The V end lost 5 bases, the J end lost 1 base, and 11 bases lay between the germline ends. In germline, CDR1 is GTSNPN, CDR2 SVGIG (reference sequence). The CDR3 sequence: CAWAGRENTEAFF. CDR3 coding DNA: TGTGCCTGGGCAGGACGAGAGAACACTGAAGCTTTCTTT.

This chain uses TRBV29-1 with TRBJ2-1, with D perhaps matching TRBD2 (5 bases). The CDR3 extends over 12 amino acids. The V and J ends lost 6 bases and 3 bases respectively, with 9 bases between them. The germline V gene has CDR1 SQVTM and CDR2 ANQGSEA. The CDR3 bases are TGCAGCGTGATCGGGAACTACAATGAGCAGTTCTTC. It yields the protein CSVIGNYNEQFF.

The CDR3 sequence: CASSKGVQAASYEQYF. In DNA form, the CDR3 reads TGTGCCAGTAGTAAAGGGGTACAGGCAGCCTCCTACGAGCAGTACTTC. The chain couples TRBV19 to TRBJ2-7, with D tentatively TRBD1 (5 bases). Germline V gene lookup returns CDR1 LNHDA and CDR2 SQIVND (reference sequence). Between the trimmed V and J ends, which lost 4 bases and 0 bases, there was a span of 16 bases. CDR3 size: 16 residues. The full variable domain, in which reference TRBV19 and TRBJ2-7 provide the parts outside the CDR3, is DGGITQSPKYLFRKEGQNVTLSCEQNLNHDAMYWYRQDPGQGLRLIYYSQIVNDFQKGDIAEGYSVSREKKESFPLTVTSAQKNPTAFYLCASSKGVQAASYEQYFGPGTRLTVT.

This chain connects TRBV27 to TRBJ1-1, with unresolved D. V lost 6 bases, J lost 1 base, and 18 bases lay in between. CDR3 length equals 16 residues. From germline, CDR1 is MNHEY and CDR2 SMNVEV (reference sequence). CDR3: CASRSFGFGKNTEAFF. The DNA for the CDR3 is TGTGCCAGCAGGAGTTTCGGGTTTGGGAAGAACACTGAAGCTTTCTTT.

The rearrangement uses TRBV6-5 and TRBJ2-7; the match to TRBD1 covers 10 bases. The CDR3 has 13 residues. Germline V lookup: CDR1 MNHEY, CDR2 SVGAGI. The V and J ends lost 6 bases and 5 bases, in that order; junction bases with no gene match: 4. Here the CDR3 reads CASSGDRGNEQYF. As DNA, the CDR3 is TGTGCCAGCAGCGGGGACAGGGGTAACGAGCAGTACTTC.

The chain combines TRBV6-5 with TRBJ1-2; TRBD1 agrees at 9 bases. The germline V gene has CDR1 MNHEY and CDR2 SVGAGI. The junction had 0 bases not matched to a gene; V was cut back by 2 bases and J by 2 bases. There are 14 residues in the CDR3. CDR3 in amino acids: CASSYGTGNYGYTF. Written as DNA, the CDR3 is TGTGCCAGCAGTTACGGGACAGGGAACTATGGCTACACCTTC.

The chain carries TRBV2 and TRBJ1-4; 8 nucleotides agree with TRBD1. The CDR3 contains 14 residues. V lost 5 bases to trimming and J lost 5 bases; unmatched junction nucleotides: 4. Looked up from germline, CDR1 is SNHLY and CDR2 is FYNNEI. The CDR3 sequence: CASSRQGRNEKLFF. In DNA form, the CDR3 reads TGTGCCAGCAGTCGACAGGGGAGAAATGAAAAACTGTTTTTT. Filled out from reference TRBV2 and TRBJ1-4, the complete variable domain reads EPEVTQTPSHQVTQMGQEVILRCVPISNHLYFYWYRQILGQKVEFLVSFYNNEISEKSEIFDDQFSVERPDGSNFTLKIRSTKLEDSAMYFCASSRQGRNEKLFFGSGTQLSVL.

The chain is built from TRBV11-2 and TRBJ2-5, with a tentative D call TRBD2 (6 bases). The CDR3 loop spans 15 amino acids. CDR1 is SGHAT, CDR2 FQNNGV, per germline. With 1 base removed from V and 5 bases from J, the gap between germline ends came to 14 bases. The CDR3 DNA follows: TGTGCCAGCAGCTTAGGGAGGGAGCTTTCGGAGACCCAGTACTTC. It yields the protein CASSLGRELSETQYF.

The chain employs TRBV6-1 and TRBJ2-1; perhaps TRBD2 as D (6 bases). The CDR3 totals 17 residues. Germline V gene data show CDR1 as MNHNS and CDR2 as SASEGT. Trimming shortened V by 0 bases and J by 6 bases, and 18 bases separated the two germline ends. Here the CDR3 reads CASSEAPGGVISNEQFF. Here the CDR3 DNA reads TGTGCCAGCAGTGAAGCGCCCGGCGGGGTAATAAGCAATGAGCAGTTCTTC.

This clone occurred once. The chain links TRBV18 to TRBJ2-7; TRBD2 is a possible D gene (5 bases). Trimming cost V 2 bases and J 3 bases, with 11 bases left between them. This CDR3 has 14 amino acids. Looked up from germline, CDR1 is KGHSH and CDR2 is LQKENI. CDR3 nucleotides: TGTGCCAGCTCACCAGCGCTAGCTTACTACGAGCAGTACTTC. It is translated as CASSPALAYYEQYF.

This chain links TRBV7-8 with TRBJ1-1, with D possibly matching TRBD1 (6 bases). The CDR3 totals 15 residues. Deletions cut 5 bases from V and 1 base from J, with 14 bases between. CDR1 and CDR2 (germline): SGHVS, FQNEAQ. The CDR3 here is CASSPGQFTNTEAFF. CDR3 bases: TGTGCCAGCAGCCCTGGACAGTTTACGAACACTGAAGCTTTCTTT.

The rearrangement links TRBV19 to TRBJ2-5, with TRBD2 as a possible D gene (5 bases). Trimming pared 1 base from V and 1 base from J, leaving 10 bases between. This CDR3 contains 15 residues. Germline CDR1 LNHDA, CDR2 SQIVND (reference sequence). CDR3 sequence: CASSIVRRGQETQYF. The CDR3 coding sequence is TGTGCCAGTAGTATAGTAAGACGGGGCCAAGAGACCCAGTACTTC.

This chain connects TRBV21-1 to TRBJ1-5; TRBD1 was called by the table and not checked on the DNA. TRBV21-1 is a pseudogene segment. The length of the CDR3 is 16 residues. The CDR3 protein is CASSIPSSRGNQPQHF. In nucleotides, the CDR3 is TGTGCCAGCAGCATACCCAGTTCCAGGGGAAATCAGCCCCAGCATTTT.

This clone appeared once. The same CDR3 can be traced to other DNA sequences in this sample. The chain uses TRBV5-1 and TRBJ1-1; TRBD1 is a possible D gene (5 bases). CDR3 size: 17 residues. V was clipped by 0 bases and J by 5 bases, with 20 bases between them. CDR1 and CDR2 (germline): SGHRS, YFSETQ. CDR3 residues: CASSLGGEGLRGTEAFF. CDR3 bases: TGCGCCAGCAGCTTGGGTGGGGAGGGGCTTCGGGGTACTGAAGCTTTCTTT.

The CDR3, as DNA: TGTGCCAGCAGCCAAGAAAGAAGGGGTGGTGGCTACACCTTC. It encodes CASSQERRGGGYTF. The chain combines TRBV14 with TRBJ1-2; a possible D gene is TRBD1 (5 bases). The germline gives CDR1 SGHDN, CDR2 FVKESK. The CDR3 consists of 14 residues. The germline V and J ends were trimmed by 0 bases and 7 bases, with 12 bases remaining between them.

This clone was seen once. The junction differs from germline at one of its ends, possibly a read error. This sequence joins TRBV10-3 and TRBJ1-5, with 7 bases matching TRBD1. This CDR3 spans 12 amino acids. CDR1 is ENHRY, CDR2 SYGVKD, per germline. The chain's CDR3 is CAISELGQVRIF. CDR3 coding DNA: TGTGCCATCAGTGAGTTAGGACAGGTGAGAATTTTT.

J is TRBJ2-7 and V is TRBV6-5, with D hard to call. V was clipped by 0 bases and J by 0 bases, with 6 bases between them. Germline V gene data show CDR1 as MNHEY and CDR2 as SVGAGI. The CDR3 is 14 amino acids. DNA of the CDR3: TGTGCCAGCAGTTACTCGCAGGCCTCCTACGAGCAGTACTTC. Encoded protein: CASSYSQASYEQYF.